These 3 T cell receptor beta chains were all obtained from the same sample, sequenced in a study of CD8 T cells in ankylosing spondylitis. General study points: It appeared that ankylosing spondylitis blood was characterized by a TCR beta motif of roughly 8 highly homologous variants.

TCRdb used MiXCR to reprocess the 5' RACE reads, holding one entry per CDR3 protein. The sample records a few hundred thousand distinct CDR3 sequences, 5.5% to 7.5% being singletons. What these receptors recognize is not known. Sequencing was carried out using blood, either unsorted or a sorted T cell fraction (not recorded which). Receptor source: a male donor with ankylosing spondylitis.

There are many counts of this clonotype. As DNA, the CDR3 is TGTGCCAGCAGACTATACCGCTCCCAGGGGTACACCGGGGAGCTGTTTTTT. Translated, it gives CASRLYRSQGYTGELFF. The rearrangement links TRBV6-1 to TRBJ2-2, with a tentative D call TRBD1 (6 bases). Germline CDR1 MNHNS, CDR2 SASEGT. The CDR3 runs to 17 residues. Trimming pared 6 bases from V and 3 bases from J, leaving 20 bases between.

V and J are TRBV5-1 and TRBJ2-7, with D perhaps TRBD2 (5 bases). V lost 0 bases and J 7 bases, leaving 14 bases between the germline ends. The CDR3 totals 14 residues. In germline, CDR1 is SGHRS, CDR2 YFSETQ. In DNA, the CDR3 is TGCGCCAGCAGCTTGGGGATGAACCAGCGGGAGCAGTACTTC. Translating gives CASSLGMNQREQYF.

The gene calls are TRBV11-1 and TRBJ2-7; D might be TRBD1 (7 bases). This CDR3 comprises 18 residues. V lost 5 bases and J 2 bases, leaving 25 bases between the germline ends. The germline V gene has CDR1 SGHAT and CDR2 FQDESV (reference sequence). The CDR3 coding sequence is TGTGCCAGCAGCCCCCATCGGCAGGGGGGCCCCGGCCCCTACGAGCAGTACTTC. This gives the protein CASSPHRQGGPGPYEQYF. Full variable domain (rest looked up from reference TRBV11-1 and TRBJ2-7): EAEVAQSPRYKITEKSQAVAFWCDPISGHATLYWYRQILGQGPELLVQFQDESVVDDSQLPKDRFSAERLKGVDSTLKIQPAELGDSAMYLCASSPHRQGGPGPYEQYFGPGTRLTVT.